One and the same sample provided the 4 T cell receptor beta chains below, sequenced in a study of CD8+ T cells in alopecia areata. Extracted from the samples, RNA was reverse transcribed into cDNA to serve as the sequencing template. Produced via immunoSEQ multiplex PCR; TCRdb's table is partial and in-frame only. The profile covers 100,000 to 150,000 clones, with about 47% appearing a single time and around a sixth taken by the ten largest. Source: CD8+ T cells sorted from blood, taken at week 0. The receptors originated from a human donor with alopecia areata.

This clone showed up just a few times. In DNA form, the CDR3 reads TGCACCAGCAGCCAGGTGACAACCTACGAGCAGTACTTC. This encodes CTSSQVTTYEQYF. The V gene is TRBV1, the J gene TRBJ2-7; the table assigns TRBD1, which was not confirmed against the DNA. TRBV1 is a pseudogene locus. CDR3 length equals 13 residues.

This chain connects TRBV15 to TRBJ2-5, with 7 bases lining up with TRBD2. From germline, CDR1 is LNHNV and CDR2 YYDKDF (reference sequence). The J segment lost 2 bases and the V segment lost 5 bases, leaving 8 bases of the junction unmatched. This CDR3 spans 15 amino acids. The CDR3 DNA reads TGTGCCACCAGCTTTTCCGGGACTACTCAAGAGACCCAGTACTTC. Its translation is CATSFSGTTQETQYF.

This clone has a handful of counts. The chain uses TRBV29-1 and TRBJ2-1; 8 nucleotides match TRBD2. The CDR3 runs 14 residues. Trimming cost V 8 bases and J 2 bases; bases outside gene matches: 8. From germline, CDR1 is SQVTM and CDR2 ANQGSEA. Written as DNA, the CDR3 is TGCAGCACGACCGGGGGGGGCGCCTACAATGAGCAGTTCTTC. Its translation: CSTTGGGAYNEQFF.

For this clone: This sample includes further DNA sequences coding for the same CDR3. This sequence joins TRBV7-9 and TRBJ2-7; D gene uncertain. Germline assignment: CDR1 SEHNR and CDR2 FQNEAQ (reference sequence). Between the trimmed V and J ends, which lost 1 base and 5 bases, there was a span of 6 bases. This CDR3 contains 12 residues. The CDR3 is CASSLGDHEQYF. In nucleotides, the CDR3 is TGTGCCAGCAGCTTAGGAGACCACGAGCAGTACTTC.